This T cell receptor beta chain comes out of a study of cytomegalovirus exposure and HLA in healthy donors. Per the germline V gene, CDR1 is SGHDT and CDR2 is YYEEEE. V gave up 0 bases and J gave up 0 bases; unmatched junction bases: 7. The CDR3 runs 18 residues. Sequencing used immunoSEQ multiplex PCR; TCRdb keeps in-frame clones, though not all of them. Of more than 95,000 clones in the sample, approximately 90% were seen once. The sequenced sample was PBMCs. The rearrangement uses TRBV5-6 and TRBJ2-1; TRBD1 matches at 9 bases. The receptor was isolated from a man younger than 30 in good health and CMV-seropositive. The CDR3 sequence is CASSLGRGQGYSYNEQFF. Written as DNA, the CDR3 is TGTGCCAGCAGCTTGGGTCGTGGACAGGGGTACTCCTACAATGAGCAGTTCTTC.